Below, 27 T cell receptor beta chains from the same sample are listed, as sequenced in a study of cytomegalovirus exposure and HLA in healthy donors. The PCR made use of 60 Vbeta and 13 Jbeta primers. Assay: immunoSEQ multiplex PCR; the TCRdb copy retains only in-frame clones and omits some. This table has about 150,000 clones, 78% appearing once. The sequencing input was PBMCs. Source of these receptors: a woman aged 35 to 49 in good health and CMV-seronegative.

The chain is built from TRBV19 and TRBJ1-1; 11 bases line up with TRBD1. Looked up from germline, CDR1 is LNHDA and CDR2 is SQIVND (reference sequence). This CDR3 contains 16 residues. V shed 7 bases, J shed 6 bases, and the junction held 13 bases outside the gene matches. The CDR3 loop reads CASTMDRGRINPEAFF. The CDR3 bases are TGTGCCAGTACCATGGACAGGGGGCGAATCAATCCTGAAGCTTTCTTT.

V usage is TRBV5-1 and J usage is TRBJ2-7, with TRBD2 as a possible D gene (6 bases). V lost 0 bases and J lost 3, with 13 bases in between. This CDR3 is 15 amino acids long. Germline V gene sequence: CDR1 SGHRS, CDR2 YFSETQ. CDR3 loop: CASSLGRDAYYEQYF. For the CDR3, the DNA is TGCGCCAGCAGCTTGGGGAGGGACGCATACTACGAGCAGTACTTC.

The V and J genes are TRBV4-1 and TRBJ2-2, with 8 bases aligning to TRBD1. V was clipped by 2 bases and J by 6 bases; unmatched bases: 5. Germline values: CDR1 MGHRA, CDR2 YSYEKL. The CDR3 consists of 15 residues. The CDR3 loop is CASSQHPTGAGELFF. The DNA for the CDR3 is TGCGCCAGCAGCCAACACCCGACAGGGGCCGGGGAGCTGTTTTTT.

The CDR3 DNA reads as TGTGCCAGCTCCCTGCAGGGGGCGACAGATACGCAGTATTTT. It codes for CASSLQGATDTQYF. The chain uses TRBV7-2 and TRBJ2-3; 8 bases line up with TRBD1. CDR3 length equals 14 residues. Germline lookup yields CDR1 SGHTA and CDR2 FQGNSA. The trim removed 8 bases at V and 3 bases at J, leaving 7 bases unmatched. Full variable domain (remainder filled in from reference TRBV7-2 and TRBJ2-3): GAGVSQSPSNKVTEKGKDVELRCDPISGHTALYWYRQSLGQGLEFLIYFQGNSAPDKSGLPSDRFSAERTGGSVSTLTIQRTQQEDSAVYLCASSLQGATDTQYFGPGTRLTVL.

The chain couples TRBV5-1 to TRBJ2-5; 14 bases map to TRBD2. Germline trimming cut 6 bases from V and 4 bases from J; bases unmatched to any gene: 5. The length of the CDR3 is 15 residues. Germline CDR1 reads SGHRS; CDR2 reads YFSETQ. Here the CDR3 reads CASTAGTSGGETQYF. DNA of the CDR3: TGCGCCAGCACCGCCGGGACTAGCGGGGGAGAGACCCAGTACTTC.

V and J are TRBV6-5 and TRBJ1-2, with 7 bases that match TRBD1. V shed 6 bases, J shed 2 bases, and the junction held 9 bases outside the gene matches. CDR3 size: 15 residues. Germline V gives CDR1 MNHEY, CDR2 SVGAGI. The CDR3 spells CASRRTGTDNYGYTF. In nucleotides, the CDR3 is TGTGCCAGCAGGCGGACCGGGACAGACAACTATGGCTACACCTTC.

V is TRBV27 and J is TRBJ2-7; 9 nucleotides agree with TRBD1. Trimming removed 5 bases from V and 3 bases from J; junction bases left unmatched: 8. The CDR3 totals 15 residues. CDR1 is MNHEY, CDR2 SMNVEV, per germline (reference sequence). Written as DNA, the CDR3 is TGTGCCAGCAGTATAACCGGGACAGGGAGCTACGAGCAGTACTTC. Amino acids: CASSITGTGSYEQYF.

The rearrangement joins TRBV29-1 to TRBJ2-7; TRBD1 matches at 7 bases. This CDR3 region has 15 residues. The germline CDR1 and CDR2 sequences are SQVTM and ANQGSEA. V shed 0 bases and J 2 bases; nucleotides not matched to a gene: 7. CDR3: CSVEDLQGNPYEQYF. The CDR3 DNA sequence: TGCAGCGTTGAAGATCTACAGGGGAACCCCTACGAGCAGTACTTC.

CDR3 region: CASRRSRNQPQHF. The CDR3 DNA follows: TGTGCCAGCAGGAGGAGCCGTAATCAGCCCCAGCATTTT. The chain is built from TRBV27 and TRBJ1-5; D remains ambiguous. Trimming removed 6 bases at V and 4 bases at J, with 10 bases between. Per germline, CDR1 MNHEY and CDR2 SMNVEV (reference sequence). CDR3 length: 13 residues.

This clone occurred a few times. The chain links TRBV5-1 to TRBJ2-7, with 8 bases identical to TRBD1. With V trimmed by 2 bases and J by 6 bases, 10 bases remained unmatched. The CDR3 loop spans 15 amino acids. Germline V gene sequence: CDR1 SGHRS, CDR2 YFSETQ. The DNA for the CDR3 is TGCGCCAGCAGCTTAATCGGGACAGGAAGTCCCGAGCAGTACTTC. It yields the protein CASSLIGTGSPEQYF.

The chain recombines TRBV2 with TRBJ2-1; 9 nucleotides match TRBD2. The V gene end was trimmed by 6 bases and the J gene end by 8 bases; junction bases not matched to a gene: 14. The germline CDR1 and CDR2 sequences are SNHLY and FYNNEI. The CDR3 spans 16 residues. For the CDR3, the DNA is TGTGCCAGCAGGGGGGTTGGGCGGGGGGGCCCGGATGAGCAGTTCTTC. As protein: CASRGVGRGGPDEQFF.

In this sample, this clone turned up a few times. This rearrangement joins TRBV7-8 to TRBJ1-2; 7 bases are shared with TRBD1. With 5 bases clipped from V and 3 bases from J, the junction kept 9 bases outside the gene matches. CDR3 length: 15 amino acids. Germline assignment: CDR1 SGHVS and CDR2 FQNEAQ. The CDR3 sequence is CASSDRAGSYYGYTF. CDR3 DNA sequence: TGTGCCAGCAGCGACAGGGCAGGGAGTTACTATGGCTACACCTTC.

The chain carries TRBV5-4 and TRBJ2-5, with TRBD1 matching 8 bases. The CDR3 is 18 amino acids. V gave up 3 bases and J gave up 3 bases; unmatched junction bases: 16. Germline V gene data show CDR1 as SGHNT and CDR2 as YYREEE (reference sequence). This chain's CDR3 is CASSSWWGRGRGKETQYF. The CDR3 DNA follows: TGTGCCAGCAGCTCTTGGTGGGGCAGGGGGCGCGGGAAAGAGACCCAGTACTTC.

J is TRBJ1-1 and V is TRBV28; D perhaps matches TRBD1 (5 bases). This CDR3 region has 14 residues. The V and J ends lost 3 bases and 4 bases respectively, with 12 bases between them. The germline V gene has CDR1 MDHEN and CDR2 SYDVKM. The CDR3 sequence is CASSLMAGFTEAFF. CDR3 DNA sequence: TGTGCCAGCAGTTTGATGGCAGGGTTCACTGAAGCTTTCTTT.

The V call is TRBV5-1, the J call TRBJ1-1, with 10 bases that match TRBD1. The CDR3 loop spans 17 amino acids. Germline CDR1 and CDR2: SGHRS and YFSETQ. Unmatched junction bases numbered 14, after V lost 4 bases and J lost 5 bases. The CDR3 DNA sequence: TGCGCCAGCAGCATTGCCTTGGACCGGGACAGGGGTACTGAAGCTTTCTTT. Protein product: CASSIALDRDRGTEAFF.

The gene calls are TRBV5-5 and TRBJ2-1; D is unclear. The V gene lost 2 bases and the J gene lost 1 base, with 10 bases spanning the gap. This CDR3 is 15 amino acids long. Germline V gene data show CDR1 as SGHKS and CDR2 as YYEKEE (reference sequence). The CDR3 sequence is CASSFFASSYNEQFF. Here the CDR3 DNA reads TGTGCCAGCAGCTTCTTCGCGTCGTCCTACAATGAGCAGTTCTTC.

CDR3 region: CASSQGASGGADTQYF. The CDR3 DNA reads TGTGCCAGCAGCCAAGGGGCTAGCGGGGGGGCAGATACGCAGTATTTT. The chain is built from TRBV4-2 and TRBJ2-3, with 12 bases identical to TRBD2. Germline lookup yields CDR1 LGHNA and CDR2 YNFKEQ. The trim removed 1 base at V and 4 bases at J, leaving 3 bases unmatched. The CDR3 consists of 16 residues.

Concerning this clone itself: Compared with germline, one end of the junction differs, possibly owing to a read error. The chain carries TRBV29-1 and TRBJ1-6; tentative D call: TRBD1 (5 bases). CDR3 length: 8 residues. The germline V gene has CDR1 SQVTM and CDR2 ANQGSEA. CDR3 loop: CRRDPYDF. The CDR3, as DNA: TGCAGGCGGGACCCCTATGACTTT. The full variable domain, in which reference TRBV29-1 and TRBJ1-6 provide the parts outside the CDR3, is SAVISQKPSRDICQRGTSLTIQCQVDSQVTMMFWYRQQPGQSLTLIATANQGSEATYESGFVIDKFPISRPNLTFSTLTVSNMSPEDSSIYLCRRDPYDFGNGTRLTVT.

The genes are TRBV4-1 and TRBJ2-7; 10 nucleotides line up with TRBD2. V dropped 1 base and J dropped 3; count of bases not matched to a gene: 3. The CDR3 is 15 residues long. Germline lookup yields CDR1 MGHRA and CDR2 YSYEKL. CDR3 in amino acids: CASSQGTSGFYEQYF. The CDR3 bases are TGCGCCAGCAGCCAAGGGACTAGCGGTTTCTACGAGCAGTACTTC.

CDR3 bases: TGTGCCAGCAGCTTTCAACCCGGAAGGGGGAACACTGAAGCTTTCTTT. Its protein is CASSFQPGRGNTEAFF. This chain joins TRBV5-4 and TRBJ1-1; TRBD1 might be the D (5 bases). Trimming cost V 2 bases and J 1 base, with 15 bases left between them. This CDR3 region has 16 residues. The V gene's germline CDR1 is SGHNT and CDR2 YYREEE (reference sequence).

V usage is TRBV14 and J usage is TRBJ1-3, with 7 bases aligning to TRBD1. CDR3 size: 16 residues. The V gene's germline CDR1 is SGHDN and CDR2 FVKESK. Trimming removed 4 bases from V and 0 bases from J; junction bases left unmatched: 6. CDR3 nucleotide sequence: TGTGCCAGCAGCCGCGACACAGGGGCCTCTGGAAACACCATATATTTT. It yields the protein CASSRDTGASGNTIYF. Together with reference TRBV14 and TRBJ1-3, the CDR3 gives the full variable domain: EAGVTQFPSHSVIEKGQTVTLRCDPISGHDNLYWYRRVMGKEIKFLLHFVKESKQDESGMPNNRFLAERTGGTYSTLKVQPAELEDSGVYFCASSRDTGASGNTIYFGEGSWLTVV.

The sample holds a few counts of this clone. The CDR3: CASSYSAVRNTEAFF. The CDR3, as DNA: TGTGCCAGCAGTTACTCGGCTGTCCGGAACACTGAAGCTTTCTTT. The rearrangement links TRBV6-5 to TRBJ1-1; D gene uncertain. Germline V gene data show CDR1 as MNHEY and CDR2 as SVGAGI. This CDR3 is built from 15 residues. The V and J ends lost 0 bases and 1 base respectively, with 9 bases between them.

The chain employs TRBV7-8 and TRBJ1-1; possible D gene TRBD1, 5 bases. Per germline, CDR1 SGHVS and CDR2 FQNEAQ. The CDR3 consists of 14 residues. V was trimmed by 3 bases and J by 4 bases, leaving 12 bases between them. CDR3 bases: TGTGCCAGCAGCTTTGCCGGGGGAGGCACTGAAGCTTTCTTT. This translates into CASSFAGGGTEAFF.

The chain carries TRBV18 and TRBJ2-2; tentative D call: TRBD1 (6 bases). The ends were cut back, 3 bases at V and 6 bases at J, with 20 bases in the middle. Germline V gives CDR1 KGHSH, CDR2 LQKENI. This CDR3 is 17 amino acids long. The CDR3 reads CASSPSSSGQTAGELFF. In DNA form, the CDR3 reads TGTGCCAGCTCACCTTCATCCTCAGGACAGACTGCCGGGGAGCTGTTTTTT. Supplemented by reference TRBV18 and TRBJ2-2, the full variable domain reads NAGVMQNPRHLVRRRGQEARLRCSPMKGHSHVYWYRQLPEEGLKFMVYLQKENIIDESGMPKERFSAEFPKEGPSILRIQQVVRGDSAAYFCASSPSSSGQTAGELFFGEGSRLTVL.

The J gene is TRBJ2-2, the V gene TRBV7-6, with D possibly being TRBD2 (5 bases). CDR3 size: 15 residues. Germline loops: CDR1 SGHVS, CDR2 FNYEAQ. V lost 4 bases and J 4 bases, leaving 13 bases between the germline ends. The CDR3 loop is CASSSGSRFTGELFF. The CDR3 region has the DNA TGTGCCAGCAGCTCGGGATCCCGCTTCACCGGGGAGCTGTTTTTT. Using reference TRBV7-6 and TRBJ2-2 for the parts outside the CDR3, the full variable domain is GAGVSQSPRYKVTKRGQDVALRCDPISGHVSLYWYRQALGQGPEFLTYFNYEAQQDKSGLPNDRFSAERPEGSISTLTIQRTEQRDSAMYRCASSSGSRFTGELFFGEGSRLTVL.

V is TRBV5-8 and J is TRBJ1-5; tentatively, D is TRBD1 (5 bases). V was cut by 3 bases and J by 3 bases, with 16 bases left in between. Germline V lookup: CDR1 SGHTS, CDR2 YDEGEE. The CDR3 loop spans 16 amino acids. CDR3 nucleotides: TGTGCCAGCAGCTCCTTGGGGCCCAGGGCCAATCAGCCCCAGCATTTT. Protein: CASSSLGPRANQPQHF.

This chain joins TRBV11-3 and TRBJ2-2; D possibly corresponds to TRBD2 (6 bases). In germline, CDR1 is SGHNT, CDR2 YENEEA. The CDR3 extends over 14 amino acids. Trimming took 1 base from V and 8 from J, leaving 11 bases between them. In DNA, the CDR3 is TGTGCCAGCAGCTTAGGAGGCGGAGGGGGGGAGCTGTTTTTT. It specifies CASSLGGGGGELFF.